This T cell receptor beta chain was identified in a study of blood T cells in healthy people across ages. General study results and limits: It was found that TCR beta diversity correlated strongly with the percentage of naive T cells. Estimates of total diversity, which came from one million sequenced T cells, were considered to be underestimates.

Comments on this clonotype: What it recognizes is unknown.

Per-sample PBMC isolation yielded at least 6 million cells. Germline V gene sequence: CDR1 SQVTM, CDR2 ANQGSEA. This CDR3 spans 10 amino acids. Primers used in a second PCR of about 6 to 11 cycles were a sample-barcoded 5' primer and a J-beta primer mix. Using its own MiXCR run on the 5' RACE reads, TCRdb lists one record per CDR3 protein. The sample has roughly 1,300,000 distinct CDR3 sequences; roughly 64% are singletons. Sequencing was done on a sample of blood. The TCR originated in a young man in good health. The chain employs TRBV29-1 and TRBJ1-1; no clear D. CDR3: CRRKDTEAFF. As DNA, the CDR3 is TGCCGTCGGAAGGACACTGAAGCTTTCTTT.